The rows below give T cell receptor beta chains drawn from one sample of a study of human T cells and chemical hapten exposure. TCRdb analysed the RACE reads with MiXCR anew, one entry per CDR3 protein. In the table there are about 77,000 distinct CDR3 sequences, around 9.3% of which are singletons. The source material was whole blood. The receptor set was obtained from a female donor in good health. Some clones in this sample may be carry-over from other donors' samples. CDR3s include the opening cysteine and the closing phenylalanine or tryptophan.

TRBV6-6	TRBJ2-5	CASRNYAGDRGAETQYF
TRBV6-6	TRBJ1-5	CASSTGQPQHF
TRBV27	TRBJ2-3	CASSLMGVSTDTQYF
TRBV25-1	TRBJ2-3	CASSERSTDTQYF
TRBV18	TRBJ2-7	CASSLRTGPSSYEQYF
TRBV18	TRBJ2-7	CASSPGGELSYEQYF
TRBV29-1	TRBJ1-5	CSVVTGSGNQPQHF
TRBV12-3/TRBV12-4	TRBJ1-1	CASRWTGNSEAFF
TRBV7-2	TRBJ2-7	CASSLFLPSSGGYEQYF
TRBV7-9	TRBJ2-7	CASSLGKTGAYEQYF
TRBV10-3	TRBJ1-4	CAIATGGRGNEKLFF
TRBV6-6	TRBJ2-3	CASSQDRFTDTQYF
TRBV9	TRBJ2-5	CASSVDPSLRQETQYF
TRBV4-2	TRBJ2-3	CASSQGKRGGLSDTQYF
TRBV10-3	TRBJ2-1	CAISESGEQFF
TRBV20-1	TRBJ1-1	CSARDMGQGNTEAFF
TRBV11-2	TRBJ2-3	CASSLGGTDTQYF
TRBV12-3/TRBV12-4	TRBJ2-7	CASSRPGRYGEQYF
TRBV6-6	TRBJ1-1	CASSLQNTEAFF
TRBV7-9	TRBJ1-2	CASSLFSQGGDGYTF
TRBV2	TRBJ1-2	CASSSWYRDVDYGYTF
TRBV5-1	TRBJ1-4	CASSFSGAREKLFF
TRBV2	TRBJ2-7	CASRPSFLSYEQYF
TRBV27	TRBJ2-7	CASSLGTPRDEQYF
TRBV6-5	TRBJ1-3	CASSYSRGTGNTIYF
TRBV6-1	TRBJ2-7	CASSEAAAYYEQYF
TRBV7-9	TRBJ1-1	CASGGEGSTEAFF
TRBV4-2	TRBJ1-4	CASSQYRATNEKLFF
TRBV25-1	TRBJ1-2	CASSWPNYGYTF
TRBV19	TRBJ2-4	CASSFTNLRGNIQYF
TRBV10-2	TRBJ1-1	CASSDGTMPEAFF
TRBV6-1	TRBJ1-5	CASSSFSGTGGRQPQHF
TRBV20-1	TRBJ2-7	CSAGSVAVSSYEQYF
TRBV2	TRBJ1-1	CASSERILLWSREVNTEAFF
TRBV7-2	TRBJ2-3	CASSSQGLALDTQYF
TRBV6-2/TRBV6-3	TRBJ2-6	CASSRNQGQGSGANVLTF
TRBV20-1	TRBJ1-1	CSARASREISTEAFF
TRBV27	TRBJ2-7	CASRYTGGVDEQYF
TRBV7-2	TRBJ2-1	CASSLASNEQFF
TRBV6-4	TRBJ1-1	CASSADRETEAFF
TRBV20-1	TRBJ1-2	CSAGGDIMYGYTF
TRBV7-2	TRBJ2-4	CASSLATEGLHRYF
TRBV7-3	TRBJ1-1	CASSLSGMNTEAFF
TRBV4-3	TRBJ1-5	CASSQDFWGQPQNF
TRBV4-2	TRBJ2-7	CASSQEGEQYF
TRBV6-5	TRBJ2-2	CASSYLVGGSGGANTGELFF
TRBV4-3	TRBJ1-6	CASSLQGSSYNSPLHF
TRBV10-3	TRBJ1-2	CAISGPGQGSSLDYGYTF
TRBV6-2/TRBV6-3	TRBJ2-3	CATRLAVADTQYF
TRBV3-1	TRBJ1-1	CASRFGVNTEAFF